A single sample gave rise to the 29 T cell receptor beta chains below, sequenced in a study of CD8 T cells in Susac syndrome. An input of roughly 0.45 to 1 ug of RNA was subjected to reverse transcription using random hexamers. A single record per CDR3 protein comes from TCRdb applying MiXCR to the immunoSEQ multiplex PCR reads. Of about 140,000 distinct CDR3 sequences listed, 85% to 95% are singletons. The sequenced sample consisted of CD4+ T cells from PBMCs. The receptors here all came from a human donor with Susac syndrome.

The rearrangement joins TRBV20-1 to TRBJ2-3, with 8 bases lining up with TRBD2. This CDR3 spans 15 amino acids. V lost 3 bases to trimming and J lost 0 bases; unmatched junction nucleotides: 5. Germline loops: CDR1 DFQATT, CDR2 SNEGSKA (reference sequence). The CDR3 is CSASLRGASTDTQYF. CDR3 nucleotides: TGCAGTGCTAGTTTGCGGGGGGCCAGCACAGATACGCAGTATTTT.

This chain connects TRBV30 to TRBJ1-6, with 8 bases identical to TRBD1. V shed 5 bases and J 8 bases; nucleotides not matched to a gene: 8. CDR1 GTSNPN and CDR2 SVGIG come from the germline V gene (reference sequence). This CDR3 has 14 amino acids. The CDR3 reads CAWVETGGHSPLHF. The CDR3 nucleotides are TGTGCCTGGGTGGAAACAGGGGGGCATTCACCCCTCCACTTT.

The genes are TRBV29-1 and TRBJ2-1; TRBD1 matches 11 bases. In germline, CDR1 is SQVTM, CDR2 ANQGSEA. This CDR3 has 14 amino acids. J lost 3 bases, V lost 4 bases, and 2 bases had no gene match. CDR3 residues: CSVGGQGDYNEQFF. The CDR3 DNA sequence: TGCAGCGTTGGGGGACAGGGGGACTACAATGAGCAGTTCTTC.

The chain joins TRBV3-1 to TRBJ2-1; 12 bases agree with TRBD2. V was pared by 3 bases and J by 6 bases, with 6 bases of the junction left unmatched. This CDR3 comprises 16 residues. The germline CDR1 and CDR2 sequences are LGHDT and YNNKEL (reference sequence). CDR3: CASSHPGLAGCNEQFF. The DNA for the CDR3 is TGTGCCAGCAGCCACCCGGGACTAGCGGGTTGCAATGAGCAGTTCTTC.

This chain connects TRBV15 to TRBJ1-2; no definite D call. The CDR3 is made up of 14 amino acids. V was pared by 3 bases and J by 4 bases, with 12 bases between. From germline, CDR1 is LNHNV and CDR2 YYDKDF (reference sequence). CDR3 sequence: CATSSASGVYGYTF. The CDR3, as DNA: TGTGCCACCAGCAGTGCCTCCGGGGTCTATGGCTACACCTTC.

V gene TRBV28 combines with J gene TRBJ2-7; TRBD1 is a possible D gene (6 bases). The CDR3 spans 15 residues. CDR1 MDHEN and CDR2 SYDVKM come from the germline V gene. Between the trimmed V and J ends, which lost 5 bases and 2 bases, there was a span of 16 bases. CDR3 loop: CASSTSGHNTYEQYF. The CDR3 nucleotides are TGTGCCAGCAGTACCTCGGGACATAACACCTACGAGCAGTACTTC.

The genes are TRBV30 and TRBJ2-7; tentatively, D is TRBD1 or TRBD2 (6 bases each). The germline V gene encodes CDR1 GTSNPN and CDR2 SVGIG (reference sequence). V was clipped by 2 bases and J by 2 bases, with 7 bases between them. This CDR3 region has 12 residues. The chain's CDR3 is CAWSRGAYEQYF. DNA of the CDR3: TGTGCCTGGAGTAGGGGGGCCTACGAGCAGTACTTC.

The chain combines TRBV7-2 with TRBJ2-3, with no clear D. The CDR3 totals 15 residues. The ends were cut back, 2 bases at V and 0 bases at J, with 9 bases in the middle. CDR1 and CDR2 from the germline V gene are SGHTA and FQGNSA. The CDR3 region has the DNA TGTGCCAGCAGCTTATGGCGCGGTAGCACAGATACGCAGTATTTT. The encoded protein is CASSLWRGSTDTQYF.

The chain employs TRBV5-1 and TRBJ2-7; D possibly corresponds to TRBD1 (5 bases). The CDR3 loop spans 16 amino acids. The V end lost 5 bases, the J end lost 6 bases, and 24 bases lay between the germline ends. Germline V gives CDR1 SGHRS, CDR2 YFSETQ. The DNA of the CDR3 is TGCGCCAGCAGGGGCACTCGTGGGGCTTTGATTGGCGAGCAGTACTTC. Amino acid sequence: CASRGTRGALIGEQYF.

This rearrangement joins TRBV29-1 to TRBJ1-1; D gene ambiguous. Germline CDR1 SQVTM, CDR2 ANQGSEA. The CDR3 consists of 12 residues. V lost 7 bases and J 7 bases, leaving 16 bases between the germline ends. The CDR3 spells CSGVRAGSEAFF. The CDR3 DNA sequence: TGCAGCGGGGTACGGGCGGGTAGTGAAGCTTTCTTT.

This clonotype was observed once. The CDR3 reads CASEASGAELNTGELFF. For the CDR3, the DNA is TGTGCCAGCGAGGCTAGCGGGGCCGAGTTGAACACCGGGGAGCTGTTTTTT. J is TRBJ2-2 and V is TRBV3-1; 9 nucleotides align to TRBD2. The CDR3 consists of 17 residues. The germline CDR1 and CDR2 sequences are LGHDT and YNNKEL (reference sequence). Trimming at V came to 8 bases and at J to 1 base, leaving 11 bases not matched to a gene.

The CDR3 DNA is TGCAGTGCTAGAGATTATGGCGGGGCGAATTACGAGCAGTACTTC. Translation: CSARDYGGANYEQYF. The chain has TRBV20-1 and TRBJ2-7; possibly TRBD2 for D (6 bases). V was pared by 0 bases and J by 4 bases, with 16 bases between. The CDR3 consists of 15 residues. Germline V gene lookup returns CDR1 DFQATT and CDR2 SNEGSKA (reference sequence).

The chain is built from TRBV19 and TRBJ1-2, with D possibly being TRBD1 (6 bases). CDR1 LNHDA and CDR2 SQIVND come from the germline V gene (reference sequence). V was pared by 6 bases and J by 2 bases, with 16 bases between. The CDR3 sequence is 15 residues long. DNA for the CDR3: TGTGCCAGTAGCGCCGCAGGGGCAGTCAACTATGGCTACACCTTC. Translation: CASSAAGAVNYGYTF.

CDR3 bases: TGCGCCAGCAGCGAAGGACAGGGGAGAGGCTACACCTTC. Protein: CASSEGQGRGYTF. The chain is built from TRBV5-1 and TRBJ1-2, with 9 bases identical to TRBD1. J was trimmed by 8 bases and V by 4 bases; bases with no gene match: 6. Germline CDR1 and CDR2: SGHRS and YFSETQ. The CDR3 consists of 13 residues.

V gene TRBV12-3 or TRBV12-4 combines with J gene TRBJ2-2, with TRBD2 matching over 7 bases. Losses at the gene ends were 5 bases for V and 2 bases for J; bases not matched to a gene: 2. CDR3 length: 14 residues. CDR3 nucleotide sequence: TGTGCCAGCAGTCGGGACTATAACACCGGGGAGCTGTTTTTT. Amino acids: CASSRDYNTGELFF.

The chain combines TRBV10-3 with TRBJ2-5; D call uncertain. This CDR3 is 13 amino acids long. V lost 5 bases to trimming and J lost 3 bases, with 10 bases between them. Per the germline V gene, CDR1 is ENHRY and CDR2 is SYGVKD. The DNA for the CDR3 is TGTGCCATCAGTTTGGACCGCGAAGAGACCCAGTACTTC. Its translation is CAISLDREETQYF.

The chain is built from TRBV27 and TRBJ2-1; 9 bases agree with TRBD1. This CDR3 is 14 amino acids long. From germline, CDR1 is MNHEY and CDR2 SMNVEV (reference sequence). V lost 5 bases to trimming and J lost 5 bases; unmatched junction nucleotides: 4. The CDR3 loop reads CASSPRDRDNEQFF. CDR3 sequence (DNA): TGTGCCAGCAGTCCTCGGGACAGGGACAATGAGCAGTTCTTC.

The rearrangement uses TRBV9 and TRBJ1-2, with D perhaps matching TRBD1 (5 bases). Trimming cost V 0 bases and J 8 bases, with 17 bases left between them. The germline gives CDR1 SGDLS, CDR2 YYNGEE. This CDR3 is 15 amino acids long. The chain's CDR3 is CASSVAAGGSWGYTF. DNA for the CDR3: TGTGCCAGCAGCGTAGCGGCCGGGGGAAGTTGGGGCTACACCTTC.

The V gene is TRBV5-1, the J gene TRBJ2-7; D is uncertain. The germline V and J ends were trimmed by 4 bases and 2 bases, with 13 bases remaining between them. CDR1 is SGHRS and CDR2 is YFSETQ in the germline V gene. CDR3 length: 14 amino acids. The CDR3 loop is CASSEDIPPYEQYF. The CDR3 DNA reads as TGCGCCAGCAGCGAGGATATTCCCCCCTACGAGCAGTACTTC.

In DNA form, the CDR3 reads TGCAGTGCTAGAGATCCTGGACTAGCGGGAGGGCCCGTAGAGACCCAGTACTTC. Its translation is CSARDPGLAGGPVETQYF. V usage is TRBV20-1 and J usage is TRBJ2-5, with 15 bases that match TRBD2. Germline lookup yields CDR1 DFQATT and CDR2 SNEGSKA (reference sequence). V gave up 0 bases and J gave up 4 bases; unmatched junction bases: 9. The CDR3 sequence is 18 residues long.

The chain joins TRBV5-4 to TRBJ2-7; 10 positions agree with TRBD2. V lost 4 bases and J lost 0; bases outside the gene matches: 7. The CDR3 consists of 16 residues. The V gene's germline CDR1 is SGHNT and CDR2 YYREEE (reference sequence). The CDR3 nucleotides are TGTGCCAGCAGCATTCGGACTAGCGGTAACTCCTACGAGCAGTACTTC. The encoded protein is CASSIRTSGNSYEQYF.

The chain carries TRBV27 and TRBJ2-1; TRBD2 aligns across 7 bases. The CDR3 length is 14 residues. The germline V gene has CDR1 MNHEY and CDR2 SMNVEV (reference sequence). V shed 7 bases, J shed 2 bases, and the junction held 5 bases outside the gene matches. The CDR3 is CASTAGDPYNEQFF. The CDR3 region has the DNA TGTGCCAGCACCGCGGGGGATCCCTACAATGAGCAGTTCTTC.

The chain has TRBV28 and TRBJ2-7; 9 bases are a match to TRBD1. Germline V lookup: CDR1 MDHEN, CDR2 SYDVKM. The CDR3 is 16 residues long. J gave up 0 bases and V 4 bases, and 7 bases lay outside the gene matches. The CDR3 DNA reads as TGTGCCAGCAGTTCACCTGGACAGGGGAGCTCCTACGAGCAGTACTTC. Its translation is CASSSPGQGSSYEQYF. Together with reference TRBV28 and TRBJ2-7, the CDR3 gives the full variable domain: DVKVTQSSRYLVKRTGEKVFLECVQDMDHENMFWYRQDPGLGLRLIYFSYDVKMKEKGDIPEGYSVSREKKERFSLILESASTNQTSMYLCASSSPGQGSSYEQYFGPGTRLTVT.

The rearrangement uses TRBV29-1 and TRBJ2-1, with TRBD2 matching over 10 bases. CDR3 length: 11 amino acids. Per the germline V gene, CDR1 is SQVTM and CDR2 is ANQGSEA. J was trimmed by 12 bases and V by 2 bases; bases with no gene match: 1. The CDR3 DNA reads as TGCAGCGTTGAACTAGCGGGAGCGCAGTTCTTC. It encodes CSVELAGAQFF.

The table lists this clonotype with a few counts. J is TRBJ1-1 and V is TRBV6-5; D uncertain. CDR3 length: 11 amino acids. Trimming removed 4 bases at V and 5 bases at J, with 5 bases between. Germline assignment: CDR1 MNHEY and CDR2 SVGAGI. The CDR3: CASSSSTEAFF. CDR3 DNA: TGTGCCAGCAGTTCCTCGACTGAAGCTTTCTTT.

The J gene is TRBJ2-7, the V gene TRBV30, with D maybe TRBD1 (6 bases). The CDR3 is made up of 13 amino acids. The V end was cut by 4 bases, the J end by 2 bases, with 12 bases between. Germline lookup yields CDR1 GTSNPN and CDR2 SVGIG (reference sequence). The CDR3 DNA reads TGTGCCTGGAAGGGGCAGGGGACCTACGAGCAGTACTTC. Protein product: CAWKGQGTYEQYF.

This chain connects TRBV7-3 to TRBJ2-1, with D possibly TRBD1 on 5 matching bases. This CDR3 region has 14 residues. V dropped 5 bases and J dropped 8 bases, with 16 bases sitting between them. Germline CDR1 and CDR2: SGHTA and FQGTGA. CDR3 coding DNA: TGTGCCAGCAGCCGGACACCCGCAACCCATGAGCAGTTCTTC. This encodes CASSRTPATHEQFF.

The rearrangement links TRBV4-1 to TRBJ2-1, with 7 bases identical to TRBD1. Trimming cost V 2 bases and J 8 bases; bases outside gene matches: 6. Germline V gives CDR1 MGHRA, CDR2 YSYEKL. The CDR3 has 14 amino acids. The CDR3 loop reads CASSQSTGEYEQFF. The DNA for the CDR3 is TGCGCCAGCAGCCAAAGCACAGGGGAATATGAGCAGTTCTTC.

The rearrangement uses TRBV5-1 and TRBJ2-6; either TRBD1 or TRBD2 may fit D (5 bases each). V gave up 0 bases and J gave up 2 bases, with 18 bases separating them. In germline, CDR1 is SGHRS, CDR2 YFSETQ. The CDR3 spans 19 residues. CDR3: CASSLAGATGPTGANVLTF. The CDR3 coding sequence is TGCGCCAGCAGCTTGGCCGGGGCCACAGGCCCTACTGGGGCCAACGTCCTGACTTTC.